The next 28 T cell receptor beta chains were all read from a single sample in a study of shared clonotypes between healthy human individuals. Some clones are missing from TCRdb's copy, which holds only in-frame ones; the method was immunoSEQ multiplex PCR. Of millions of clones in the sample, 85% to 95% were seen once. Material for sequencing was naive CD4+ T cells from PBMCs. Subset of the sample: CD45RA+ positively selected. The receptors here all came from a man between 18 and 35 years old in good health. Some clones in this sample may be carry-over from other donors' samples.

The chain has TRBV5-1 and TRBJ1-1; D remains unclear. The CDR3 spans 13 residues. V was shortened by 2 bases and J by 0 bases, with 5 bases between the two germline ends. CDR1 is SGHRS and CDR2 is YFSETQ in the germline V gene. For the CDR3, the DNA is TGCGCCAGCAGCTTTTTTTTGAACACTGAAGCTTTCTTT. Its protein product is CASSFFLNTEAFF.

The V and J genes are TRBV7-2 and TRBJ2-7; tentative D call: TRBD2 (6 bases). Trimming shortened V by 1 base and J by 5 bases, and 12 bases separated the two germline ends. The CDR3 sequence is 14 residues long. CDR1 and CDR2 (germline): SGHTA, FQGNSA. This chain's CDR3 is CASSLGGGQNEQYF. The CDR3 region has the DNA TGTGCCAGCAGCTTAGGGGGAGGCCAGAACGAGCAGTACTTC.

The J gene is TRBJ2-5, the V gene TRBV30, with TRBD2 as a possible D gene (6 bases). The CDR3 length is 13 residues. Trimming left V 3 bases short and J 5 bases short, with 13 bases between. From germline, CDR1 is GTSNPN and CDR2 SVGIG (reference sequence). The CDR3 spells CAWRLGGGETQYF. The CDR3 nucleotides read TGTGCCTGGAGGCTCGGGGGTGGTGAGACCCAGTACTTC.

V and J are TRBV30 and TRBJ2-2; no firm D call. V was shortened by 4 bases and J by 5 bases, with 11 bases between the two germline ends. This CDR3 is 13 amino acids long. CDR1 GTSNPN and CDR2 SVGIG come from the germline V gene (reference sequence). The CDR3 coding sequence is TGTGCCTGGATGATCGATGGGACCGGGGAGCTGTTTTTT. This gives the protein CAWMIDGTGELFF.

DNA for the CDR3: TGTGCCAGCAGCTTAATACTAGCGGGACCCAGCTCCTACAATGAGCAGTTCTTC. It specifies CASSLILAGPSSYNEQFF. The genes are TRBV5-8 and TRBJ2-1, with 10 bases fitting TRBD2. Losses at the gene ends were 2 bases for V and 0 bases for J; bases not matched to a gene: 8. Per germline, CDR1 SGHTS and CDR2 YDEGEE. The CDR3 extends over 18 amino acids.

This chain uses TRBV28 with TRBJ2-3; 9 bases match TRBD2. Germline trimming cut 3 bases from V and 4 bases from J; bases unmatched to any gene: 5. Germline CDR1 is MDHEN and CDR2 is SYDVKM. The CDR3 sequence is 15 residues long. The CDR3 region has the DNA TGTGCCAGCAGTTTTGGCGGGAGGGGCTCAGATACGCAGTATTTT. Its protein product is CASSFGGRGSDTQYF.

The V gene is TRBV5-6, the J gene TRBJ1-4; no clear D. Between the trimmed V and J ends, which lost 0 bases and 0 bases, there was a span of 15 bases. Looked up from germline, CDR1 is SGHDT and CDR2 is YYEEEE. CDR3 length equals 18 residues. The CDR3 spells CASSLARGAQSTNEKLFF. DNA of the CDR3: TGTGCCAGCAGCTTGGCCCGGGGAGCACAGTCAACTAATGAAAAACTGTTTTTT.

The V call is TRBV5-1, the J call TRBJ2-3, with 8 bases identical to TRBD2. V lost 4 bases and J lost 6; bases outside the gene matches: 7. This CDR3 spans 14 amino acids. Looked up from germline, CDR1 is SGHRS and CDR2 is YFSETQ. The CDR3 sequence is CASSPGTSLDTQYF. DNA for the CDR3: TGCGCCAGCAGCCCCGGGACTAGTTTGGATACGCAGTATTTT.

This chain joins TRBV5-4 and TRBJ2-7, with a possible D match to TRBD1 (5 bases). This CDR3 has 15 residues. Trimming removed 4 bases from V and 4 bases from J, with 18 bases in between. CDR1 and CDR2 (germline): SGHNT, YYREEE (reference sequence). CDR3 residues: CASSVDSTRRYEQYF. CDR3 nucleotide sequence: TGTGCCAGCAGCGTTGACAGCACTCGAAGGTACGAGCAGTACTTC.

This clone was seen just once. The V gene is TRBV29-1, the J gene TRBJ2-1; D gene unclear. From germline, CDR1 is SQVTM and CDR2 ANQGSEA. CDR3 length: 15 residues. Deletions cut 3 bases from V and 6 bases from J, with 18 bases between. The CDR3 is CSVDNILNWVNEQFF. Here the CDR3 DNA reads TGCAGCGTTGACAACATACTCAACTGGGTCAATGAGCAGTTCTTC.

The chain couples TRBV10-3 to TRBJ2-6; 7 nucleotides line up with TRBD1. This CDR3 has 17 amino acids. Trimming at V came to 6 bases and at J to 3 bases, leaving 11 bases not matched to a gene. Germline V gene data show CDR1 as ENHRY and CDR2 as SYGVKD. The DNA of the CDR3 is TGTGCCATCAGGGGACAGACCCCGGAGGTTGGGGCCAACGTCCTGACTTTC. Its translation: CAIRGQTPEVGANVLTF.

The V call is TRBV2, the J call TRBJ1-1, with 8 bases fitting TRBD1. The CDR3 has 13 residues. Losses at the gene ends were 6 bases for V and 4 bases for J; bases not matched to a gene: 4. Per germline, CDR1 SNHLY and CDR2 FYNNEI. CDR3: CASRTQGGTEAFF. The CDR3 coding sequence is TGTGCCAGCAGGACACAGGGGGGCACTGAAGCTTTCTTT.

The chain combines TRBV5-1 with TRBJ1-5; D possibly corresponds to TRBD1 (6 bases). CDR3 length equals 14 residues. The germline CDR1 and CDR2 sequences are SGHRS and YFSETQ. The V end lost 5 bases, the J end lost 1 base, and 10 bases lay between the germline ends. This chain's CDR3 is CASRRDTSNQPQHF. The CDR3 region has the DNA TGCGCCAGCAGAAGGGACACAAGCAATCAGCCCCAGCATTTT.

The V gene is TRBV7-6, the J gene TRBJ2-1, with no clear D. Looked up from germline, CDR1 is SGHVS and CDR2 is FNYEAQ. This CDR3 has 15 amino acids. CDR3 in DNA: TGTGCTTTATATGGCCTTGCGATCTCCTACAATGAGCAGTTCTTC. Its translation: CALYGLAISYNEQFF.

V and J are TRBV11-3 and TRBJ2-5, with TRBD2 matching over 9 bases. Looked up from germline, CDR1 is SGHNT and CDR2 is YENEEA. The CDR3 runs to 15 residues. The V segment lost 3 bases and the J segment 2 bases; nucleotides outside the gene matches: 4. CDR3 region: CASSFGTSRQETQYF. CDR3 DNA: TGTGCCAGCAGCTTTGGGACTAGCAGACAAGAGACCCAGTACTTC.

This clone is a singleton in its sample. The chain links TRBV6-6 to TRBJ1-5; 9 bases map to TRBD1. Germline values: CDR1 MNHNY, CDR2 SVGAGI (reference sequence). J was trimmed by 6 bases and V by 6 bases; bases with no gene match: 9. The CDR3 runs to 15 residues. CDR3 DNA: TGTGCCAGCAGCCATACCCGGGACAGGGTTCAGCCCCAGCATTTT. Residues: CASSHTRDRVQPQHF.

V is TRBV10-3 and J is TRBJ1-5, with D tentatively TRBD1 (6 bases). The CDR3 contains 15 residues. The germline V and J ends were trimmed by 2 bases and 2 bases, with 10 bases remaining between them. Germline V CDR1 and CDR2: ENHRY, SYGVKD. In DNA, the CDR3 is TGTGCCATCAGTGAGGACAGGATCGGCAATCAGCCCCAGCATTTT. Its translation: CAISEDRIGNQPQHF.

With regard to this clone: In the same sample, other DNA sequences code for this CDR3. The genes are TRBV7-9 and TRBJ2-2; D ambiguous. Between the trimmed V and J ends, which lost 2 bases and 0 bases, there was a span of 7 bases. Per the germline V gene, CDR1 is SEHNR and CDR2 is FQNEAQ (reference sequence). The CDR3 sequence is 15 residues long. The CDR3 here is CASSLYSANTGELFF. The CDR3 region has the DNA TGTGCCAGCAGCTTATACAGCGCGAACACCGGGGAGCTGTTTTTT.

The V gene is TRBV29-1, the J gene TRBJ1-4; D is perhaps TRBD1 (6 bases). Trimming shortened V by 6 bases and J by 10 bases, and 15 bases separated the two germline ends. Looked up from germline, CDR1 is SQVTM and CDR2 is ANQGSEA. The CDR3 spans 12 residues. Here the CDR3 DNA reads TGCAGCGTCCTACAGGGTAGCGGAAAACTGTTTTTT. It yields the protein CSVLQGSGKLFF.

V is TRBV5-1 and J is TRBJ1-5, with TRBD1 identical over 9 bases. V lost 9 bases to trimming and J lost 4 bases; unmatched junction nucleotides: 11. Germline V gene sequence: CDR1 SGHRS, CDR2 YFSETQ. This CDR3 contains 15 residues. As DNA, the CDR3 is TGCGCCACCCGAGAGGGGACAGGGTCAAATCAGCCCCAGCATTTT. Its protein product is CATREGTGSNQPQHF. The complete variable domain, with remaining parts taken from reference TRBV5-1 and TRBJ1-5, reads KAGVTQTPRYLIKTRGQQVTLSCSPISGHRSVSWYQQTPGQGLQFLFEYFSETQRNKGNFPGRFSGRQFSNSRSEMNVSTLELGDSALYLCATREGTGSNQPQHFGDGTRLSIL.

The chain recombines TRBV7-2 with TRBJ1-5, with D hard to call. The CDR3 has 14 amino acids. Germline V gives CDR1 SGHTA, CDR2 FQGNSA. V was trimmed by 5 bases and J by 2 bases, leaving 10 bases between them. The CDR3 bases are TGTGCCAGCAGCGGAAGGGTTGGCAATCAGCCCCAGCATTTT. As protein: CASSGRVGNQPQHF.

Written as DNA, the CDR3 is TGCGCCAGCAGCAAAGCGCCGGGACAGGGGTTATTCAATGAGCAGTTCTTC. Its translation: CASSKAPGQGLFNEQFF. This chain joins TRBV4-1 and TRBJ2-1, with TRBD1 matching 10 bases. Germline trimming cut 5 bases from V and 6 bases from J; bases unmatched to any gene: 13. The CDR3 totals 17 residues. Germline lookup yields CDR1 MGHRA and CDR2 YSYEKL.

CDR3 sequence: CASSPFRSQNFFLQNTEAFF. CDR3 coding DNA: TGTGCCAGCTCACCATTTAGGAGTCAGAATTTCTTTTTACAGAACACTGAAGCTTTCTTT. The V gene is TRBV18, the J gene TRBJ1-1; D unresolved. This CDR3 region has 20 residues. The V end lost 2 bases, the J end lost 1 base, and 26 bases lay between the germline ends. The germline V gene encodes CDR1 KGHSH and CDR2 LQKENI.

The table lists this clone with a count of one. The chain employs TRBV4-3 and TRBJ2-7; D uncertain. V lost 4 bases and J lost 3, with 16 bases in between. The CDR3 consists of 15 residues. CDR1 is LGHNA, CDR2 YSLEER, per germline. CDR3 residues: CASSLEARRNYEQYF. For the CDR3, the DNA is TGCGCCAGCAGCCTCGAGGCGCGAAGGAACTACGAGCAGTACTTC.

Turning to this clone: The sample holds other DNA sequences that translate to the same CDR3. The rearrangement joins TRBV5-1 to TRBJ2-7; 11 bases map to TRBD2. This CDR3 has 15 amino acids. Germline V CDR1 and CDR2: SGHRS, YFSETQ. The trim removed 0 bases at V and 4 bases at J, leaving 3 bases unmatched. The DNA for the CDR3 is TGCGCCAGCAGCTTGGCCGGGACTAGCGGTTACGAGCAGTACTTC. Its translation: CASSLAGTSGYEQYF.

This clone was detected a few times. Other nucleotide sequences from this sample produce the same CDR3. The chain links TRBV30 to TRBJ1-5; no firm D call. In germline, CDR1 is GTSNPN, CDR2 SVGIG (reference sequence). Trimming pared 1 base from V and 2 bases from J, leaving 6 bases between. The CDR3 length is 13 residues. Here the CDR3 reads CAWSGQGNQPQHF. The CDR3 DNA reads as TGTGCCTGGAGTGGTCAAGGCAATCAGCCCCAGCATTTT.

The chain carries TRBV5-1 and TRBJ2-2, with 9 bases identical to TRBD2. CDR1 SGHRS and CDR2 YFSETQ come from the germline V gene. The CDR3 loop spans 16 amino acids. V was pared by 1 base and J by 5 bases, with 6 bases of the junction left unmatched. The CDR3 DNA reads TGCGCCAGCAGCTTGTTGGCGGGAGGGCAGACCGGGGAGCTGTTTTTT. It yields the protein CASSLLAGGQTGELFF. Complete variable domain (other parts from reference TRBV5-1 and TRBJ2-2): KAGVTQTPRYLIKTRGQQVTLSCSPISGHRSVSWYQQTPGQGLQFLFEYFSETQRNKGNFPGRFSGRQFSNSRSEMNVSTLELGDSALYLCASSLLAGGQTGELFFGEGSRLTVL.

This clone was seen just once. The chain combines TRBV5-4 with TRBJ2-1; 14 nucleotides match TRBD2. Germline CDR1 reads SGHNT; CDR2 reads YYREEE (reference sequence). Trimming at V came to 5 bases and at J to 7 bases, leaving 2 bases not matched to a gene. CDR3 size: 14 residues. The CDR3, as DNA: TGTGCCAGCAGACGGACTAGCGGGAGGAATGAGCAGTTCTTC. Amino acids: CASRRTSGRNEQFF. The variable domain in full, completed from reference TRBV5-4 and TRBJ2-1, reads ETGVTQSPTHLIKTRGQQVTLRCSSQSGHNTVSWYQQALGQGPQFIFQYYREEENGRGNFPPRFSGLQFPNYSSELNVNALELDDSALYLCASRRTSGRNEQFFGPGTRLTVL.